This T cell receptor (beta chain) originates from a study of shared clonotypes between healthy human individuals. Study outcomes and limitations: An anticipated effect of sequencing depth on clonotype sharing among donors was recognized.

Repertoires were generated with immunoSEQ multiplex PCR, while TCRdb's copy carries only in-frame clones and drops some. The sample gives 500,000 to 650,000 clones, around 81% of which show up once; 12% is in the top ten. This clone was seen a handful of times. As yet, its antigen is unknown. The germline gives CDR1 SGHKS, CDR2 YYEKEE (reference sequence). After removal of 3 bases from V and 3 bases from J, the junction contained 4 bases not matched to a gene. The CDR3 loop spans 15 amino acids. This TCR was sampled from a woman between 40 and 55 years old in good health. Some clones in this sample may be carry-over from other donors' samples. The sample taken for sequencing was PBMCs. The chain recombines TRBV5-5 with TRBJ2-7; the match to TRBD2 covers 12 bases. The CDR3 region is CASSSTTSGSYEQYF. The CDR3 coding sequence is TGTGCCAGCAGCTCCACGACTAGCGGGAGCTACGAGCAGTACTTC.